The entry below gives a single T cell receptor (beta chain) sequence along with its context. This clone appeared many times. Its antigen is currently not known. No clone much larger than this one lies a single base away; base qualities are absent. The record originates from a study of cytomegalovirus exposure and HLA in healthy donors (dated by TCRdb to 2017 to 2019). Background on the whole study: According to a later analysis, the approximately 130 validation repertoires were produced on the same platform as the 666 repertoires of the first cohort. The study was designed to test whether signatures of past pathogen exposure could be identified by cataloging public T cell receptors. Along with the approximately 700-subject first cohort, a separate validation cohort of over a hundred different subjects was used. To predict cytomegalovirus infection status, the study brought together high-throughput TCR immunosequencing, statistical association of individual TCRs with disease status, and machine learning. Overall study results and their limits: A total of fewer than 200 TCR beta chains were listed by the study as associated with cytomegalovirus. Most TCR sequences were seen in very few donors, while some public TCRs were found in many individuals. The classifier was reported to diagnose cytomegalovirus status with high specificity and sensitivity in both the original cohort and the validation cohort. In vitro tests confirmed that a few of the cytomegalovirus-associated TCR beta chains recognize cytomegalovirus antigens. In a later analysis, TCRs clustered in the first cohort were found to also tend to co-occur in the 120 or so validation repertoires, with around 94% of cluster scores above 0. It was suggested by the authors that the approach could potentially be generalized to other disease states and immunological phenotypes. All 120 or so repertoires were used to score co-occurrence in the validation cohort in a later analysis, because that analysis had no HLA typing for the cohort.

Library generation was performed with the immunoSEQ multiplex PCR assay. The authors processed their data as follows. A statistical classification framework was built for diagnosing cytomegalovirus status from the catalog of TCR beta chain sequences. What TCRdb holds here is the immuneACCESS table cut down to in-frame rearrangements. Part of the clones is not present; checked against another copy, under half of the missing clones reflect an unresolved V gene, and the others are unexplained. The D gene and trimming were derived from the DNA, and the V and J assignments and clone size from that table. For this sample the table gives roughly 200,000 clones, of which about 86% were detected only once. The top ten clonotypes cover 2.5% to 3% of the sample. The CDR3 covers 16 residues, taking in both the cysteine and the phenylalanine. CDR3 DNA only is kept here, 48 bases in frame from base 1. The germline V gene encodes CDR1 SGHVS and CDR2 FNYEAQ. Germline trimming amounts to 3 bases on V and 3 bases on J, with 3 as the count of junction bases outside the gene matches.

Separate from the approximately 670-subject first cohort, the validation cohort of about 110 subjects was the group to which the donors belonged. The receptor comes from a woman aged 18-29 years in good health and CMV-seropositive. The chain joins TRBV7-6 to TRBJ2-2; 11 bases in between match TRBD2. Sequencing input: PBMCs. The CDR3 protein sequence reads: CASSFSGGGHTGELFF. The bases read TGTGCCAGCAGCTTTAGCGGGGGGGGTCACACCGGGGAGCTGTTTTTT. Joined to the reference TRBV7-6 and TRBJ2-2 proteins, this CDR3 gives the full variable domain: GAGVSQSPRYKVTKRGQDVALRCDPISGHVSLYWYRQALGQGPEFLTYFNYEAQQDKSGLPNDRFSAERPEGSISTLTIQRTEQRDSAMYRCASSFSGGGHTGELFFGEGSRLTVL.